The entry that follows covers one TCR beta chain sequence. The data are from a study of blood T cell repertoires in COVID-19. Germline V gene data show CDR1 as WNHNN and CDR2 as SYGVQD (reference sequence). This CDR3 region has 15 residues. V was trimmed by 3 bases and J by 4 bases, leaving 13 bases between them. The data were produced by immunoSEQ multiplex PCR, yet TCRdb's version contains in-frame clones alone and is incomplete. Among 35,000 to 55,000 clones listed, 89% were seen once. Sequenced sample: peripheral blood. J is TRBJ1-5 and V is TRBV10-1, with D uncertain. This clonotype was sampled from a man between 65 and 85 years old with active COVID-19. The DNA for the CDR3 is TGCGCCAGCAGTGAAGAGGGCACGGCGAATCAGCCCCAGCATTTT. Amino acid sequence: CASSEEGTANQPQHF.